The 14 T cell receptor beta chains below all came from one sample that was sequenced in a study of cytomegalovirus exposure and HLA in healthy donors (dated by TCRdb to 2016 to 2017). Library prep was done by the immunoSEQ multiplex PCR assay. For the multiplex PCR, a mixture combining 60 forward primers for TCR Vbeta segments and 13 reverse primers for TCR Jbeta segments was used. This immuneACCESS table, as held by TCRdb, lists in-frame sequences with V and J called but not all clones. Of the missing ones, under half trace to an unresolved V gene in checked studies; the others have no known cause. Counted in this sample were around 100,000 clones; around 72% of them appeared once. The top ten constitute over 12% of the sample. The material sequenced was PBMCs. The receptors stem from a male donor in good health and CMV-seropositive.

The genes are TRBV5-6 and TRBJ1-1, with D perhaps matching TRBD1 (6 bases). This CDR3 has 15 amino acids. V lost 0 bases and J 1 base, leaving 10 bases between the germline ends. Germline CDR1 SGHDT, CDR2 YYEEEE. The CDR3 reads CASSLETGWNTEAFF. The CDR3 DNA is TGTGCCAGCAGCTTGGAGACAGGCTGGAACACTGAAGCTTTCTTT.

The rearrangement uses TRBV6-1 and TRBJ2-1; 12 bases agree with TRBD2. This CDR3 spans 15 amino acids. J was trimmed by 7 bases and V by 6 bases; bases with no gene match: 7. The germline CDR1 and CDR2 sequences are MNHNS and SASEGT. The CDR3 is CASRPTSGGVNEQFF. DNA for the CDR3: TGTGCCAGCAGACCGACTAGCGGGGGTGTTAATGAGCAGTTCTTC.

The V call is TRBV19, the J call TRBJ2-1, with 11 bases fitting TRBD2. Germline lookup yields CDR1 LNHDA and CDR2 SQIVND (reference sequence). The CDR3 contains 15 residues. J was trimmed by 7 bases and V by 9 bases; bases with no gene match: 11. The CDR3 nucleotides are TGTGCCAGCAGGGTAGCGGGGGGGCCGGGAAATGAGCAGTTCTTC. It is translated as CASRVAGGPGNEQFF.

This clone was observed a handful of times. The rearrangement joins TRBV4-3 to TRBJ2-3, with 9 bases fitting TRBD1. Germline V CDR1 and CDR2: LGHNA, YSLEER. V lost 3 bases and J lost 5; bases outside the gene matches: 6. This CDR3 comprises 15 residues. The CDR3 DNA reads as TGCGCCAGCAGCCAGTCACAGGGGGCGGGAGATACGCAGTATTTT. It yields the protein CASSQSQGAGDTQYF.

V usage is TRBV11-2 and J usage is TRBJ2-5; no definite D call. V gave up 0 bases and J gave up 10 bases, with 9 bases separating them. Per germline, CDR1 SGHAT and CDR2 FQNNGV. The CDR3 sequence is 12 residues long. CDR3 nucleotide sequence: TGTGCCAGCAGCTTAGATCAACCACACCAGTACTTC. It translates to CASSLDQPHQYF.

The V gene is TRBV6-5, the J gene TRBJ2-1; D might be TRBD2 (6 bases). The CDR3 runs 15 residues. Trimming took off 0 bases at V and 9 bases at J, with 15 bases between the two ends. CDR1 MNHEY and CDR2 SVGAGI come from the germline V gene. Here the CDR3 reads CASSYSSGGSGEQFF. Written as DNA, the CDR3 is TGTGCCAGCAGTTACTCTAGCGGAGGCAGCGGTGAGCAGTTCTTC.

This chain uses TRBV5-1 with TRBJ1-4, with 10 nucleotides matching TRBD1. The CDR3 is 17 residues long. The V gene's germline CDR1 is SGHRS and CDR2 YFSETQ. Unmatched junction bases numbered 6, after V lost 4 bases and J lost 0 bases. CDR3 in DNA: TGCGCCAGCAGCGGCCGAGGACAGGGGGCAACTAATGAAAAACTGTTTTTT. Protein: CASSGRGQGATNEKLFF.

The DNA of the CDR3 is TGTGCCAGCAGTATCCAGGGGCACCTGCCTGGCTACACCTTC. This encodes CASSIQGHLPGYTF. The chain recombines TRBV6-5 with TRBJ1-2; D is perhaps TRBD1 (6 bases). Trimming took 5 bases from V and 7 from J, leaving 17 bases between them. This CDR3 comprises 14 residues. CDR1 and CDR2 (germline): MNHEY, SVGAGI.

The rearrangement links TRBV5-1 to TRBJ2-7, with D possibly matching TRBD1 (5 bases). CDR1 and CDR2 (germline): SGHRS, YFSETQ. The ends were cut back, 0 bases at V and 3 bases at J, with 13 bases in the middle. The CDR3 contains 15 residues. CDR3 region: CASSLAGSPDYEQYF. CDR3 coding DNA: TGCGCCAGCAGCTTGGCAGGGTCCCCCGACTACGAGCAGTACTTC.

This clone occurred a few times. The chain joins TRBV6-5 to TRBJ1-2; no clear D gene. The germline V and J ends were trimmed by 0 bases and 2 bases, with 7 bases remaining between them. Germline V gene sequence: CDR1 MNHEY, CDR2 SVGAGI. There are 14 residues in the CDR3. This CDR3 reads CASSYSNSNYGYTF. The CDR3, as DNA: TGTGCCAGCAGTTACTCGAACAGCAACTATGGCTACACCTTC.

The chain recombines TRBV4-2 with TRBJ2-7; D is undetermined. The germline V and J ends were trimmed by 4 bases and 3 bases, with 13 bases remaining between them. This CDR3 is built from 14 residues. The germline CDR1 and CDR2 sequences are LGHNA and YNFKEQ. The CDR3 region has the DNA TGTGCCAGCAGCCCATCCAGGTCAGGCTACGAGCAGTACTTC. Residues: CASSPSRSGYEQYF.

The chain employs TRBV5-1 and TRBJ1-2; D might be TRBD1 (6 bases). V was pared by 2 bases and J by 3 bases, with 11 bases between. The CDR3 sequence is 14 residues long. Germline CDR1 reads SGHRS; CDR2 reads YFSETQ. The chain's CDR3 is CASSFEGEDYGYTF. The CDR3 DNA is TGCGCCAGCAGCTTTGAGGGGGAAGACTATGGCTACACCTTC.

The rearrangement joins TRBV15 to TRBJ1-5; 8 nucleotides match TRBD1. The CDR3 length is 16 residues. Germline V gives CDR1 LNHNV, CDR2 YYDKDF (reference sequence). V gave up 4 bases and J gave up 3 bases; unmatched junction bases: 8. Written as DNA, the CDR3 is TGTGCCACCAGCATTCAGGGGGCTCTATACAATCAGCCCCAGCATTTT. Protein product: CATSIQGALYNQPQHF.

The CDR3: CASSYSEAGGSYEQYF. The CDR3 DNA reads as TGTGCCAGCAGTTACTCAGAGGCCGGGGGCTCCTACGAGCAGTACTTC. This chain uses TRBV6-5 with TRBJ2-7; tentative D call: TRBD2 (6 bases). The CDR3 is 16 amino acids. Trimming took 0 bases from V and 0 from J, leaving 12 bases between them. Germline CDR1 MNHEY, CDR2 SVGAGI.